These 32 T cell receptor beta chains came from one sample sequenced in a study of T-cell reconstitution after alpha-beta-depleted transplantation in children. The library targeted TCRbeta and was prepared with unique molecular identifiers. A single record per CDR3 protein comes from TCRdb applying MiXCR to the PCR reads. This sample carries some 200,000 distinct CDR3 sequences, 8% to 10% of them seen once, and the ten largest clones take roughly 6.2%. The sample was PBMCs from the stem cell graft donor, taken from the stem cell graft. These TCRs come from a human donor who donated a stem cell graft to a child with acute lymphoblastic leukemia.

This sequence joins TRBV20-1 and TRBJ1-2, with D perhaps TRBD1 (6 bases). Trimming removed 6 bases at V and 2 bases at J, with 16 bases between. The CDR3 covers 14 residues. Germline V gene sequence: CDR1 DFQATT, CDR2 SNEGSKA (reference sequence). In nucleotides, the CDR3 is TGCAGTGCCCCCCCGCCGGGACACAACTATGGCTACACCTTC. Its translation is CSAPPPGHNYGYTF.

The CDR3 sequence is CASSIHRANTEAFF. The CDR3 DNA follows: TGCGCCAGCAGCATCCACAGAGCCAACACTGAAGCTTTCTTT. This chain uses TRBV5-1 with TRBJ1-1; D not certain. CDR1 is SGHRS, CDR2 YFSETQ, per germline. Trimming took off 4 bases at V and 2 bases at J, with 12 bases between the two ends. The CDR3 consists of 14 residues.

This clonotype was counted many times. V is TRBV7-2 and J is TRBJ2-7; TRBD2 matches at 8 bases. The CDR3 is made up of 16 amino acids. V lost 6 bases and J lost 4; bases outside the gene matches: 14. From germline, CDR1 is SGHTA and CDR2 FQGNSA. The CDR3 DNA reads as TGTGCCAGCAGAACCCCGGGGCCGGGGGGGCGGTACGAGCAGTACTTC. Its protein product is CASRTPGPGGRYEQYF.

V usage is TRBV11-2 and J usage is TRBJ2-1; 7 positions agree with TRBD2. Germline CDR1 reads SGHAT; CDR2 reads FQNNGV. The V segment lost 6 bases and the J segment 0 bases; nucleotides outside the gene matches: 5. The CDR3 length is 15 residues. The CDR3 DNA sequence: TGTGCCAGCAGAGTCGGGGGGAGCTCCTACAATGAGCAGTTCTTC. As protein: CASRVGGSSYNEQFF. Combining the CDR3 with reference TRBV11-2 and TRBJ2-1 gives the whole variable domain EAGVAQSPRYKIIEKRQSVAFWCNPISGHATLYWYQQILGQGPKLLIQFQNNGVVDDSQLPKDRFSAERLKGVDSTLKIQPAKLEDSAVYLCASRVGGSSYNEQFFGPGTRLTVL.

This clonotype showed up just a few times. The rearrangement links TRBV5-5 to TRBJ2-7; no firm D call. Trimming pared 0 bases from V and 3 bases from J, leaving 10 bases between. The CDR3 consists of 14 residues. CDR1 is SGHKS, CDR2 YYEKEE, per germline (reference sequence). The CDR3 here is CASSLVMGDYEQYF. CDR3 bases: TGTGCCAGCAGCTTGGTTATGGGCGACTACGAGCAGTACTTC.

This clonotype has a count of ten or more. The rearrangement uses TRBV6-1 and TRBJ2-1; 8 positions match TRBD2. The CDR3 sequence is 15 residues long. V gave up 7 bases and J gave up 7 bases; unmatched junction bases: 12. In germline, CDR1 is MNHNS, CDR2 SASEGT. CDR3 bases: TGTGCCAGCACTCACAGGGCGGGGGGCTTTAATGAGCAGTTCTTC. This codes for CASTHRAGGFNEQFF.

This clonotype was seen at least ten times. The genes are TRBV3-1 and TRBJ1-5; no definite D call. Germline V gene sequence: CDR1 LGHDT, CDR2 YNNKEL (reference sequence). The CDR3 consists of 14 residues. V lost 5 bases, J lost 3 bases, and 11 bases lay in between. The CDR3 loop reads CASSGGRDNQPQHF. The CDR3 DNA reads TGTGCCAGCAGCGGCGGCCGAGACAATCAGCCCCAGCATTTT.

The CDR3 DNA reads TGCAGTGCTAGATCGGGGACAGGGCGGGAGACCCAGTACTTC. Residues: CSARSGTGRETQYF. The V call is TRBV20-1, the J call TRBJ2-5, with 9 bases lining up with TRBD1. Germline V gene lookup returns CDR1 DFQATT and CDR2 SNEGSKA (reference sequence). V was clipped by 2 bases and J by 5 bases; unmatched bases: 6. The CDR3 has 14 amino acids.

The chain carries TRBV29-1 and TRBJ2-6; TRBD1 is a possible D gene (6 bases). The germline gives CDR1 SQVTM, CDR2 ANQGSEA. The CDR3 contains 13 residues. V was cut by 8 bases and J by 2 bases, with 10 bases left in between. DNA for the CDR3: TGCAGCTCCAGGGGCCCTGGGGCCAACGTCCTGACTTTC. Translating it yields CSSRGPGANVLTF.

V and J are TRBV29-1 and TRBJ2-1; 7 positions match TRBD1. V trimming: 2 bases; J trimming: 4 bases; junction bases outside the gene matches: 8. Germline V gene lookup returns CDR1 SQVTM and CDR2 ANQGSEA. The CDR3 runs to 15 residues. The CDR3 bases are TGCAGCGTTGAATCCTCGGGGACAGCTTACAATGAGCAGTTCTTC. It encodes CSVESSGTAYNEQFF.

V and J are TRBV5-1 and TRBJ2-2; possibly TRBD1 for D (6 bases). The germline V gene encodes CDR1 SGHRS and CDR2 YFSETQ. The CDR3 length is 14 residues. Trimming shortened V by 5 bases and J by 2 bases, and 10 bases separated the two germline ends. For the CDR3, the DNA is TGCGCCAGCAGAACAGGGACAAACACCGGGGAGCTGTTTTTT. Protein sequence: CASRTGTNTGELFF.

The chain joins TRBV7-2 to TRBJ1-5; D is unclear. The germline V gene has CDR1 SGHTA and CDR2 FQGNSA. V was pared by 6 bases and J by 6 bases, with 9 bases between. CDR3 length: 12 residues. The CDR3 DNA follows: TGTGCCAGCAGTTCCTTGGGTCAGCCCCAGCATTTT. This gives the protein CASSSLGQPQHF.

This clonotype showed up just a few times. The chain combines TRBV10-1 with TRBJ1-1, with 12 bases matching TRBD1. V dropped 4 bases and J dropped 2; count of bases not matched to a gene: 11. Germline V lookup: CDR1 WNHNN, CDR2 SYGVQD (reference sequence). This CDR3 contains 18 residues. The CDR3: CASSVRPGQGAHNTEAFF. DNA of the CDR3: TGCGCCAGCAGTGTCCGGCCGGGACAGGGGGCGCATAACACTGAAGCTTTCTTT.

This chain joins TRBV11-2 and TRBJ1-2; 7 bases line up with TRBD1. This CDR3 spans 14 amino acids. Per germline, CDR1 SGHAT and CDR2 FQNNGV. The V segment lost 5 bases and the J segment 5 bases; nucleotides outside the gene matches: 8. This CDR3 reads CASSLGGALYGYTF. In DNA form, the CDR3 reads TGTGCCAGCAGCCTAGGGGGCGCCTTGTATGGCTACACCTTC.

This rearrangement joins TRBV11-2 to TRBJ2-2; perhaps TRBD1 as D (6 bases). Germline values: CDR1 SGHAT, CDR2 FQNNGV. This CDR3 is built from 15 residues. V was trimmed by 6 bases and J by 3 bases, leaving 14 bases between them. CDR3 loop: CASRQGLSDTGELFF. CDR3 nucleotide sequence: TGTGCCAGCAGGCAGGGGCTCTCGGACACCGGGGAGCTGTTTTTT. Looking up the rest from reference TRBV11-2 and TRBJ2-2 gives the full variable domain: EAGVAQSPRYKIIEKRQSVAFWCNPISGHATLYWYQQILGQGPKLLIQFQNNGVVDDSQLPKDRFSAERLKGVDSTLKIQPAKLEDSAVYLCASRQGLSDTGELFFGEGSRLTVL.

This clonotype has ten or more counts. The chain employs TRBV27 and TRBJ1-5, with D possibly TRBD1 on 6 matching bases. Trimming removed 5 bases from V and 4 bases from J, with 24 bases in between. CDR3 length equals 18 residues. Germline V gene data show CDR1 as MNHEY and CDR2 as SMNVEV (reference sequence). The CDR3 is CASSPQTLDRFENQPQHF. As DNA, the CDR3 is TGTGCCAGCAGTCCCCAGACCCTCGACAGGTTTGAAAATCAGCCCCAGCATTTT.

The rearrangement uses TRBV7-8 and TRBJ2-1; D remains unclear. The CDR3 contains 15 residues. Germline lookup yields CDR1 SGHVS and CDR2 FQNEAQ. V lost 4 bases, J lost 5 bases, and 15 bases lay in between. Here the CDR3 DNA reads TGTGCCAGCAGCTCCGGACCCATCGGCCACAATGAGCAGTTCTTC. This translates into CASSSGPIGHNEQFF.

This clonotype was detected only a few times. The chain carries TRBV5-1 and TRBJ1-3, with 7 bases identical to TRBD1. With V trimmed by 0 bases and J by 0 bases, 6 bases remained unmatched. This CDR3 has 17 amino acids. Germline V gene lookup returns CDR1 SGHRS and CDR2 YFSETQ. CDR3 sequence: CASSLGAGGFSGNTIYF. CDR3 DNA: TGCGCCAGCAGCTTGGGGGCAGGGGGTTTCTCTGGAAACACCATATATTTT.

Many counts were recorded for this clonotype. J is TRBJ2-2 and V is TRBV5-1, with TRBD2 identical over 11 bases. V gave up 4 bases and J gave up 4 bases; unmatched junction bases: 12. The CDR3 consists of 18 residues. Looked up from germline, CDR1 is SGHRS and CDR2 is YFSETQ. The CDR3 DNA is TGCGCCAGCAGCAGCCCTTTAGCGGGGGGGCTAATCACCGGGGAGCTGTTTTTT. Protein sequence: CASSSPLAGGLITGELFF.

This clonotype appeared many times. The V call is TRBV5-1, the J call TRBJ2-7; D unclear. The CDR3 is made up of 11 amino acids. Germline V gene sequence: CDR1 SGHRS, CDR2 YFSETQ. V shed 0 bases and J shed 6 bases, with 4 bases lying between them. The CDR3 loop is CASSLDSEQYF. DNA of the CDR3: TGCGCCAGCAGCTTGGACAGCGAGCAGTACTTC.

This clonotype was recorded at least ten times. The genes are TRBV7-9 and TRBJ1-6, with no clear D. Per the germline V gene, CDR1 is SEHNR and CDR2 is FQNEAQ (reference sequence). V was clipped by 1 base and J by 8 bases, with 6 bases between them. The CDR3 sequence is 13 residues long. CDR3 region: CASSLGPYSPLHF. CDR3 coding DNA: TGTGCCAGCAGCTTAGGGCCATATTCACCCCTCCACTTT.

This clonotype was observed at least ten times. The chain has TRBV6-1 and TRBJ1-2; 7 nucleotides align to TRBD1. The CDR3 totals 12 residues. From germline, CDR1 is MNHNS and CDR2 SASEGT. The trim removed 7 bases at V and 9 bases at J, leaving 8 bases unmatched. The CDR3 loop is CASKLDRRSYTF. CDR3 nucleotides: TGTGCCAGCAAATTGGACAGGCGCAGCTACACCTTC.

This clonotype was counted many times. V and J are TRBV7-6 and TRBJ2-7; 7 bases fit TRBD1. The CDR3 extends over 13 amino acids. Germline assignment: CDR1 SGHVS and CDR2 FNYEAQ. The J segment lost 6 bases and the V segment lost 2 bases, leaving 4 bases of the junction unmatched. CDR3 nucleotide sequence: TGTGCCAGCAGCTTACGACAGGGCCCCGAGCAGTACTTC. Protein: CASSLRQGPEQYF.

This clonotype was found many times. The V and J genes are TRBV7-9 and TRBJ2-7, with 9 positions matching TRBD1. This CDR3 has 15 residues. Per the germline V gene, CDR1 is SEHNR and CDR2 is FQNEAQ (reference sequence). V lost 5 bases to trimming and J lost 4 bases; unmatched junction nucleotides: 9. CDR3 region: CASSPTPGQGYEQYF. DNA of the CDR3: TGTGCCAGCAGCCCGACGCCGGGACAGGGATACGAGCAGTACTTC.

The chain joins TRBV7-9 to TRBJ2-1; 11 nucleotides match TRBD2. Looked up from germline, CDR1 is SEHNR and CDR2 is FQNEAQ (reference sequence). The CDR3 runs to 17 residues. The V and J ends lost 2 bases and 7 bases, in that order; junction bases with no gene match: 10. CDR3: CASSLIPTSGGFNEQFF. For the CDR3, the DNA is TGTGCCAGCAGCTTAATCCCCACTAGCGGGGGATTTAATGAGCAGTTCTTC.

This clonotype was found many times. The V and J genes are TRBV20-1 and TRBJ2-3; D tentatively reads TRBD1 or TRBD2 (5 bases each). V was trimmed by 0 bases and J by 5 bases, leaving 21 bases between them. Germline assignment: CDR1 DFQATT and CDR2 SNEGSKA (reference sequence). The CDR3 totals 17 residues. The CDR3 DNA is TGCAGTGCTAGAGATCCCTCGTTGAGGGGATCGGAAGATACGCAGTATTTT. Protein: CSARDPSLRGSEDTQYF.

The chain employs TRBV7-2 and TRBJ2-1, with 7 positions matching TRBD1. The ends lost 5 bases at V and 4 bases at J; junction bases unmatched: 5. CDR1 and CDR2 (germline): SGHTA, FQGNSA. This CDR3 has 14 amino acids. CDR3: CASSPSGQYNEQFF. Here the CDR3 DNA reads TGTGCCAGCAGCCCATCGGGACAGTACAATGAGCAGTTCTTC. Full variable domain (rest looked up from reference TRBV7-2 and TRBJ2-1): GAGVSQSPSNKVTEKGKDVELRCDPISGHTALYWYRQSLGQGLEFLIYFQGNSAPDKSGLPSDRFSAERTGGSVSTLTIQRTQQEDSAVYLCASSPSGQYNEQFFGPGTRLTVL.

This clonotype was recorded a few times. The CDR3 is CASSIEAAGEYEQYF. CDR3 in DNA: TGTGCCAGTAGTATAGAGGCGGCAGGGGAATACGAGCAGTACTTC. The chain uses TRBV19 and TRBJ2-7; D perhaps matches TRBD1 (6 bases). There are 15 residues in the CDR3. Trimming took off 0 bases at V and 4 bases at J, with 13 bases between the two ends. The V gene's germline CDR1 is LNHDA and CDR2 SQIVND (reference sequence).

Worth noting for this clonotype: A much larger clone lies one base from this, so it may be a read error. CDR3 amino acids: CASDLSRGGNQPHHF. Written as DNA, the CDR3 is TGTGCCAGCGACCTCTCCCGAGGAGGTAACCAGCCCCATCATTTT. This chain uses TRBV6-1 with TRBJ1-5, with D unresolved. The CDR3 covers 15 residues. Germline-derived CDR1 and CDR2 are MNHNS and SASEGT.

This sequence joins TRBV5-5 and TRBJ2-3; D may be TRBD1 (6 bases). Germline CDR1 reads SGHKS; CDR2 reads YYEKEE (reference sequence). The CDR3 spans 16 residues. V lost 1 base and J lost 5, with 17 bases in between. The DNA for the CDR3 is TGTGCCAGCAGCTTGTCGACAGCCCTACAGGGAGATACGCAGTATTTT. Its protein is CASSLSTALQGDTQYF.

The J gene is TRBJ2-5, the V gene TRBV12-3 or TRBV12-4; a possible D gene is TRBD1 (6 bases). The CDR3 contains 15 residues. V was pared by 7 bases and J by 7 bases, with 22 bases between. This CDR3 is CASTVDSGDRGTQYF. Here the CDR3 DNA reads TGTGCCAGCACCGTGGACAGTGGGGACCGGGGGACCCAGTACTTC.

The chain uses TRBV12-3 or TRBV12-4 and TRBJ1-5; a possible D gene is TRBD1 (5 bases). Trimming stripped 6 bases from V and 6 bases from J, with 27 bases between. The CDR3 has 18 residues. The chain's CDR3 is CASRLRDDGVGEGQPQHF. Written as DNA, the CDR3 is TGTGCCAGCAGGCTACGGGACGATGGTGTGGGAGAAGGTCAGCCCCAGCATTTT.